This T cell receptor beta chain was identified in a study of cytomegalovirus exposure and HLA in healthy donors. Points from the study as a whole: Listed as cytomegalovirus-associated were 150 to 200 TCR beta chains.

The study ran its PCR with 60 Vbeta and 13 Jbeta primers. Clones were read by immunoSEQ multiplex PCR, and TCRdb kept only the in-frame ones, dropping some. The sample lists some 120,000 clones, approximately 83% occurring once. A note on this clone: Its target is unknown.

Germline CDR1 SNHLY, CDR2 FYNNEI. Trimming cost V 5 bases and J 3 bases, with 14 bases left between them. CDR3 length equals 15 residues. The sample consisted of PBMCs. The rearrangement joins TRBV2 to TRBJ2-4, with unresolved D. This receptor was identified in a woman between 35 and 50 years old in good health and CMV-seropositive. CDR3 amino acids: CASSTTPAVKNIQYF. The DNA of the CDR3 is TGTGCCAGCAGTACTACTCCAGCAGTCAAAAACATTCAGTACTTC. The full variable domain, with the rest looked up from reference TRBV2 and TRBJ2-4, is EPEVTQTPSHQVTQMGQEVILRCVPISNHLYFYWYRQILGQKVEFLVSFYNNEISEKSEIFDDQFSVERPDGSNFTLKIRSTKLEDSAMYFCASSTTPAVKNIQYFGAGTRLSVL.